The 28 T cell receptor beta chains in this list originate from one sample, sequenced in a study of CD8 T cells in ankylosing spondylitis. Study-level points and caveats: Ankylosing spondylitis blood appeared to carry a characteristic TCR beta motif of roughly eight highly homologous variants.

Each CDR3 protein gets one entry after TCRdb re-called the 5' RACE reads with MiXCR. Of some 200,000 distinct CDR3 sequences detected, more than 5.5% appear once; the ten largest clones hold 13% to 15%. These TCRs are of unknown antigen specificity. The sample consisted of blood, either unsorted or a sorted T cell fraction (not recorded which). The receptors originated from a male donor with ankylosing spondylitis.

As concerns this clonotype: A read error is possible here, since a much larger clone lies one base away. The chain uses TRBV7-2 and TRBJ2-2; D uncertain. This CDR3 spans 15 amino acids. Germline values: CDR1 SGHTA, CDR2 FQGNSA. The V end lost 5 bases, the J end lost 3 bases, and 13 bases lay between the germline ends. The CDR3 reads CASSPRQLHTGELFF. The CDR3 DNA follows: TGTGCCAGCAGCCCCCGGCAGCTACACACCGGGGAGCTGTTTTTT. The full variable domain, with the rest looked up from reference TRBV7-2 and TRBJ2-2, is GAGVSQSPSNKVTEKGKDVELRCDPISGHTALYWYRQSLGQGLEFLIYFQGNSAPDKSGLPSDRFSAERTGGSVSTLTIQRTQQEDSAVYLCASSPRQLHTGELFFGEGSRLTVL.

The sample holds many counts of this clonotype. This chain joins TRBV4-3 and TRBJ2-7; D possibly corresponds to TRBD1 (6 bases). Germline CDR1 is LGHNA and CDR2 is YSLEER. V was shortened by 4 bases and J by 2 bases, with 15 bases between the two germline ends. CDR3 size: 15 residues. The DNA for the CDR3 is TGCGCCAGCAGCCTGGGACATCGGGCGACCTACGAGCAGTACTTC. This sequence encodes CASSLGHRATYEQYF.

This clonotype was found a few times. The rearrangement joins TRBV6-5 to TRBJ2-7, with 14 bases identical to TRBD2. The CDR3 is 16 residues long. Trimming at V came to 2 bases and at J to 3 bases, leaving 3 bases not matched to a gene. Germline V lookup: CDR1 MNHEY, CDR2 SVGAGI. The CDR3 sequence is CASSYAGTSGGYEQYF. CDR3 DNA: TGTGCCAGCAGTTACGCCGGGACTAGCGGGGGCTACGAGCAGTACTTC.

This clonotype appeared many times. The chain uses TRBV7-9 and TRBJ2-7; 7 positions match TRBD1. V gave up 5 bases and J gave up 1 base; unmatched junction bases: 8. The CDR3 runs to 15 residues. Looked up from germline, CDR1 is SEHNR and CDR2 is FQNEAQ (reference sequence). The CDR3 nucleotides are TGTGCCAGCAGCCGGAACAGGGGCCCTTCCTACGAGCAGTACTTC. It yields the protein CASSRNRGPSYEQYF.

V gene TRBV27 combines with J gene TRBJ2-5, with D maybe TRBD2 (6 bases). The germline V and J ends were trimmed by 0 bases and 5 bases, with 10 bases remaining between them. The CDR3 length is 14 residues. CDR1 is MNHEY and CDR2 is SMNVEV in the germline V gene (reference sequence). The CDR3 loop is CASSLSWRGETQYF. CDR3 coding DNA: TGTGCCAGCAGTTTATCGTGGAGGGGCGAGACCCAGTACTTC.

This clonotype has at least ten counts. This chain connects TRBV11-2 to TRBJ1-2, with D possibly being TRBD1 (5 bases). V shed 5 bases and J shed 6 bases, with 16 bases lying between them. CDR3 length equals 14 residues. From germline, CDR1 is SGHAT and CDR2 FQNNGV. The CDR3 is CASSPRARGDGYTF. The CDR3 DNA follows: TGTGCCAGCAGCCCAAGGGCGCGGGGGGATGGCTACACCTTC.

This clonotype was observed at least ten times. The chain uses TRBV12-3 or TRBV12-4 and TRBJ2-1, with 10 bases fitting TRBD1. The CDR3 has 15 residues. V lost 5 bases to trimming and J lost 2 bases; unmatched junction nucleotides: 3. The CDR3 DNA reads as TGTGCCAGCAGTACAGGACAGGGGGCCTACAATGAGCAGTTCTTC. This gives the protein CASSTGQGAYNEQFF.

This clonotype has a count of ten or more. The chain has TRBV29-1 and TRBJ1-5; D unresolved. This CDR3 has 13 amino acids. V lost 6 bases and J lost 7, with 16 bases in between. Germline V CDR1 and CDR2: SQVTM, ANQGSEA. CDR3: CSVQEGTGQPQHF. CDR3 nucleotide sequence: TGCAGCGTGCAGGAGGGCACGGGACAGCCCCAGCATTTT.

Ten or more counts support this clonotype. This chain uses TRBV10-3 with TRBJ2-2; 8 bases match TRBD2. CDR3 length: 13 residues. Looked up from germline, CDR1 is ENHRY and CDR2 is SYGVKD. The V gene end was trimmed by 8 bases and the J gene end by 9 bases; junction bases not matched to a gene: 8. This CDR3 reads CAIWSGSRRELFF. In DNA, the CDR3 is TGTGCCATCTGGAGCGGGAGCCGAAGGGAGCTGTTTTTT.

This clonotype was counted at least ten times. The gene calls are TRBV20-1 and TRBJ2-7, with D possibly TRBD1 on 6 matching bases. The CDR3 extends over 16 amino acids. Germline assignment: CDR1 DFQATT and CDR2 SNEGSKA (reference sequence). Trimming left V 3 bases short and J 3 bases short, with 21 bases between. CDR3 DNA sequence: TGCAGTGCTAGTGATAACAGGGCCTCCGGCTACTACGAGCAGTACTTC. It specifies CSASDNRASGYYEQYF.

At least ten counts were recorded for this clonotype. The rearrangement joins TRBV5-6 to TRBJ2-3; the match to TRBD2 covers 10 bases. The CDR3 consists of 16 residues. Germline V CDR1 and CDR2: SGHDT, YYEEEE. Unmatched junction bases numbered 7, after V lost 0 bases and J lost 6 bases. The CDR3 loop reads CASSLGASGSWDTQYF. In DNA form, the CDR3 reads TGTGCCAGCAGCTTGGGGGCTAGCGGGAGTTGGGATACGCAGTATTTT.

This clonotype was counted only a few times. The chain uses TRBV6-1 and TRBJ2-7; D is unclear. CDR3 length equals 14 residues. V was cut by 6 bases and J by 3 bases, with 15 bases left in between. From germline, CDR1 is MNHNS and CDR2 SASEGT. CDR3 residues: CASSPDPGVYEQYF. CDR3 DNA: TGTGCCAGCAGCCCGGACCCTGGCGTCTACGAGCAGTACTTC.

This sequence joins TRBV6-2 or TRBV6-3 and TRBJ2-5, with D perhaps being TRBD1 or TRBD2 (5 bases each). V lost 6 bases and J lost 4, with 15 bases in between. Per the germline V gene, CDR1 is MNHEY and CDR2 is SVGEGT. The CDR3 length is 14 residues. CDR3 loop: CASRARGAGETQYF. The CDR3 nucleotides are TGTGCCAGCAGAGCGCGAGGGGCAGGAGAGACCCAGTACTTC.

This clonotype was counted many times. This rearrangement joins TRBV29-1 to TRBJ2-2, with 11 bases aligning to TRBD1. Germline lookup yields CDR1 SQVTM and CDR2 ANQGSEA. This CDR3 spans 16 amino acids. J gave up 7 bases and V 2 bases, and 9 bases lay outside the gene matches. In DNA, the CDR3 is TGCAGCGTTGAACGGGAGGGACAGGGGGTTGTCGGGGAGCTGTTTTTT. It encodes CSVEREGQGVVGELFF.

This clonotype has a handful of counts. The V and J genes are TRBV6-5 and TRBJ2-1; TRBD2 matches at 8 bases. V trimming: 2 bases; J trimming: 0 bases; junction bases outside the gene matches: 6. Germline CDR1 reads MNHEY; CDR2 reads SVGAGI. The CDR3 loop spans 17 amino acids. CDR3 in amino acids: CASSYQLAEGSYNEQFF. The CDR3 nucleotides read TGTGCCAGCAGTTACCAACTAGCGGAGGGCTCCTACAATGAGCAGTTCTTC.

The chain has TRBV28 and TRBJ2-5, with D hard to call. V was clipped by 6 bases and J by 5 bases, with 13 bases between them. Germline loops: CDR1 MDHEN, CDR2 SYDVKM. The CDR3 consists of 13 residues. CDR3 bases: TGTGCCAGCAGCCCTAGAGGATGGGAGACCCAGTACTTC. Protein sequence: CASSPRGWETQYF.

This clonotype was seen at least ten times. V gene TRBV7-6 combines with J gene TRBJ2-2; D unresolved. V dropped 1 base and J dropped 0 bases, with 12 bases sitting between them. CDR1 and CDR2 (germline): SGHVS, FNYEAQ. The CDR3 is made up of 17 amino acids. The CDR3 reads CASSLGALTANTGELFF. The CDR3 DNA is TGTGCCAGCAGCTTAGGGGCCTTGACTGCGAACACCGGGGAGCTGTTTTTT.

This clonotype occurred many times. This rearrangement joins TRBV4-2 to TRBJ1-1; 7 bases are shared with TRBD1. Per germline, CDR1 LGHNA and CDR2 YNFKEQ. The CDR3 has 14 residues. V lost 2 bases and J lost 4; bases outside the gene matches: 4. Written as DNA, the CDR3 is TGTGCCAGCAGCCAACGGACAGGAAGCACTGAAGCTTTCTTT. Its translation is CASSQRTGSTEAFF.

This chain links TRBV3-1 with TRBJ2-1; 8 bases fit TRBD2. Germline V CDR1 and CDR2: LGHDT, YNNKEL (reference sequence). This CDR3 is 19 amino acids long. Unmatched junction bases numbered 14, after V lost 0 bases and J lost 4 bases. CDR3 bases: TGTGCCAGCAGCCAAGATGTGCACCGGGCAGCGGGAGTATACAATGAGCAGTTCTTC. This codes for CASSQDVHRAAGVYNEQFF.

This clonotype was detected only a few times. The CDR3 protein is CASSFVPRDEQYF. Here the CDR3 DNA reads TGTGCCAGCAGTTTCGTACCCCGGGACGAGCAGTACTTC. V and J are TRBV28 and TRBJ2-7; D not resolved. V lost 3 bases and J 5 bases, leaving 11 bases between the germline ends. The CDR3 is made up of 13 amino acids. The germline CDR1 and CDR2 sequences are MDHEN and SYDVKM.

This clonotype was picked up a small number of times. The CDR3 sequence is CASKSTSGGANEQFF. In DNA form, the CDR3 reads TGTGCCAGTAAAAGCACTAGCGGGGGGGCGAATGAGCAGTTCTTC. The V call is TRBV2, the J call TRBJ2-1, with 13 nucleotides matching TRBD2. With V trimmed by 9 bases and J by 7 bases, 9 bases remained unmatched. The CDR3 consists of 15 residues. The germline CDR1 and CDR2 sequences are SNHLY and FYNNEI.

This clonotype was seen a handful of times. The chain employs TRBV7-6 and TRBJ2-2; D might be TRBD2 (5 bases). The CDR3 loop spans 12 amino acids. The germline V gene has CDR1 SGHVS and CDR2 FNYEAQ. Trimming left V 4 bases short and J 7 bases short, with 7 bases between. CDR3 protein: CASSYRDGELFF. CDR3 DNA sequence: TGTGCCAGCAGCTACCGGGACGGGGAGCTGTTTTTT.

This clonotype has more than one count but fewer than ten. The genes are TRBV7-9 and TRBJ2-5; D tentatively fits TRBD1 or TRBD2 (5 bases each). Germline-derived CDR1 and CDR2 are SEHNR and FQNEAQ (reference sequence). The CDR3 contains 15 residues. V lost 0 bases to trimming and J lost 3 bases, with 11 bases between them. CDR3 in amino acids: CASSLAAGTEETQYF. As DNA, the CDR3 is TGTGCCAGCAGCTTAGCGGCCGGGACGGAAGAGACCCAGTACTTC.

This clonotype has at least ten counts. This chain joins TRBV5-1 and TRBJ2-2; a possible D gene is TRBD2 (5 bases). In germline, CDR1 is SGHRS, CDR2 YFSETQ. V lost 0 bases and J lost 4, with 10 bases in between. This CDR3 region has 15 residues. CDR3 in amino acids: CASSLEWAGTGELFF. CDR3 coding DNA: TGCGCCAGCAGCTTGGAGTGGGCGGGCACCGGGGAGCTGTTTTTT.

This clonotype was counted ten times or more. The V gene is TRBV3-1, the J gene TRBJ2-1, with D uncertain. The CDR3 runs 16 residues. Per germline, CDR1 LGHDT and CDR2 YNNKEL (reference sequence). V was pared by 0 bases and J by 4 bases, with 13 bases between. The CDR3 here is CASSQDAWNVYNEQFF. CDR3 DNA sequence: TGTGCCAGCAGCCAAGACGCCTGGAACGTTTACAATGAGCAGTTCTTC.

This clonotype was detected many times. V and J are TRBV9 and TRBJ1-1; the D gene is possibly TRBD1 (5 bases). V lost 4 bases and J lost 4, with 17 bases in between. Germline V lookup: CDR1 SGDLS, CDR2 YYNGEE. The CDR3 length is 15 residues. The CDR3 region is CASSPPGREGTEAFF. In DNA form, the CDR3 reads TGTGCCAGCAGCCCCCCAGGGAGGGAGGGCACTGAAGCTTTCTTT. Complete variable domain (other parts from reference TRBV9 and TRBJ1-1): DSGVTQTPKHLITATGQRVTLRCSPRSGDLSVYWYQQSLDQGLQFLIQYYNGEERAKGNILERFSAQQFPDLHSELNLSSLELGDSALYFCASSPPGREGTEAFFGQGTRLTVV.

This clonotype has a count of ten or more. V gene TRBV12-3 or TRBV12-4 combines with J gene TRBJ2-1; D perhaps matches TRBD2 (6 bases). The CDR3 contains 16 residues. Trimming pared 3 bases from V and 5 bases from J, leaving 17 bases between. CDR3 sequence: CASSFTGAILHNEQFF. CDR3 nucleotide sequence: TGTGCCAGCAGTTTCACGGGAGCCATATTACACAATGAGCAGTTCTTC.

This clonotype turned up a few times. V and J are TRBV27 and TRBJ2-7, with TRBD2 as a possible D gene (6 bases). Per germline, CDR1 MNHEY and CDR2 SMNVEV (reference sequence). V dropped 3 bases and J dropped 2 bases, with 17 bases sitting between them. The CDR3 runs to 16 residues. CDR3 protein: CASSFSRRGFTYEQYF. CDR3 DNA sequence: TGTGCCAGCAGTTTCTCTCGTCGGGGGTTTACCTACGAGCAGTACTTC.